This T cell receptor beta chain is drawn from a study of post-analysis software for immune sequencing data. Study summary: Recorded subtypes: relapsing-remitting, secondary progressive, progressive-relapsing; some patients unannotated.

From germline, CDR1 is SGHAT and CDR2 FQNNGV. V lost 1 base and J lost 13, with 10 bases in between. The CDR3 has 11 residues. Comment on this clonotype: Its specificity is not known.

Study-level points and caveats: Among multiple sclerosis patients, normalized Chao1 diversity was significantly below that of controls. Analysis by F measure revealed that same-batch samples clustered strongly together. Roughly five TRBV segments appeared more often in patients than in controls, and TRBV5-6, TRBV5-1 and TRBV20-1 were among these.

Unique-molecular-identifier-tagged TCR beta cDNA libraries were used. TCRdb fed the PCR reads into MiXCR, producing one record per CDR3 protein. Here the sample spans fewer than 850,000 distinct CDR3 sequences, about 45% being singletons. Sequenced input: blood. The sequence derives from a girl between 5 and 17 years old with multiple sclerosis. The genes are TRBV11-2 and TRBJ1-2; no clear D. The CDR3 loop reads CASSLGARGTF. The CDR3 coding sequence is TGTGCCAGCAGCTTAGGGGCCCGCGGCACCTTC.